This T cell receptor beta chain was sequenced in a study of blood T cells in healthy people across ages (dated by TCRdb to between 2014 and 2017). The study in broad terms: Template switching captured roughly one uniquely barcoded TCR beta cDNA molecule per two T cells in model experiments. Using deep sequencing normalized with unique cDNA molecular identifiers, the study measured how TCR beta repertoire diversity changes with age. The donors were split into four age groups: young (average around 15 years), middle-aged (around 40), aged (more than 60) and long-lived (over 80). The study analyzed two additional independent replicas of 1 million unique cDNA reads from the same blood draw for two donors, one aged 18 to 30 and one aged 80 or older. Donors of different ages were randomly distributed across sequencing lanes to avoid experimental bias. Summary of the overall study and its limitations: A strong correlation was found between observed TCR beta diversity and the percentage of naive T cells measured by flow cytometry. Conclusive comparison of naive and antigen-experienced compartments was prevented by the profiling of bulk unsorted PBMCs. Estimates of total diversity based on one million sequenced T cells were considered lower bounds and underestimates. Compared with the aged group, more naive CD4+ T cells, fewer expanded clones and increased TCR diversity were shown by the long-lived group, suggesting age selection. Because donor CMV infection status was unknown, age-related changes in expanded clonotypes were potentially confounded. As age increased, observed TCR beta diversity per million T cells dropped in a roughly linear way, and a significant reduction was already evident by age 40.

Of note for this clonotype: What this receptor recognizes is not known. There are no base qualities to consult, and no much larger clone falls within one base.

The roughly 39 donors, aged about 6 to 90 years, were systemically healthy Caucasian individuals from Russia. Each donor gave approximately 10 milliliters of peripheral blood, collected into EDTA-treated Vacutainer tubes. PBMCs were isolated by Ficoll-Paque density-gradient centrifugation, with at least 6.5 million obtained per sample. Trizol reagent was used to extract total RNA from PBMCs, with at least 6 micrograms per sample. For every donor, flow cytometry on a PBMC aliquot measured the percentage of naive CD45RAhigh/CD27high T cells. Libraries were built with 5' RACE. Sequencing took place on an Illumina HiSeq 2500. A second about 7 to 11 cycle PCR used a sample-barcoded 5' primer and a J-beta primer mix. A unique molecular identifier was introduced onto each TCR beta cDNA molecule by a template-switch 5' adaptor carrying 12 random nucleotides. Each sample yielded at least 3 million CDR3-containing paired-end reads. All of the RNA was converted into first-strand cDNA using the Mint cDNA synthesis kit, with a TRBC-specific oligonucleotide serving as the primer. All cDNA was treated with uracil-DNA glycosylase and then went through a first 18-cycle PCR with the universal primers M1SS and BC2_uni_R. On the study's bioinformatics: Normalization of each sample was performed by random selection of 1 million high-quality reads, each carrying a distinct molecular identifier. Instead of being binned into consensus sequences, reads that shared molecular identifiers were thrown out. MiTCR, set to a Q25 quality threshold and the strictest error-elimination algorithm, was used for CDR3 identification, clonotype clustering and error correction. Lower-bound total TCR beta diversity was estimated with a nonparametric unseen species model using Euler transformation. TCRdb reprocessed the public reads (quality trimming at Q25 with fastp, clone calling with MiXCR) and kept in-frame beta chains. For every CDR3 protein sequence, its rows merge into one entry that carries the most common genes and DNA. The V and J calls shown here were made by TCRdb, not taken from the authors' results. The sample profile shows roughly 800,000 distinct CDR3 sequences; more than 45% of them were found once. The ten largest account for about 20% of the sample.

Inclusive of the bounding cysteine and phenylalanine, the CDR3 is 14 residues long. Only CDR3 DNA remains: 42 bases, in frame from the first base. Looking up the germline V gene (reference sequence) yields CDR1 SEHNR and CDR2 FQNEAQ. V is pared back by 4 bases and J by 8 bases, with 15 bases lying between the germline termini. The chain couples TRBV7-9 to TRBJ2-1; the D gene is perhaps TRBD2, from 6 matching bases. Sequenced sample: blood. The sequence came from a man younger than 40 in good health. In nucleotide form, the sequence is TGTGCCAGCAGCTCACCGGGACTCGGATATGAGCAGTTCTTC. It translates to CASSSPGLGYEQFF.